Below, one T cell receptor (beta chain) is given with its context. This record belongs to a study of blood T cell repertoires in COVID-19. Study as a whole: The United States, Italy and Spain were the sources of the acute and convalescent COVID-19 samples. T cells, B-cell-depleted T cells, or PBMCs supplied cDNA or gDNA.

In the original processing: Nucleated cell counts were estimated from reference gene primer amplification. The protocol was immunoSEQ multiplex PCR, while the TCRdb copy is restricted to in-frame clones and leaves out a portion. V, J and clone size reflect that table, while D and trimming were determined from the DNA. Among more than 150,000 clones listed, roughly nine tenths were seen once. V was pared by 2 bases and J by 6 bases, with 22 bases between. The CDR3 consists of 17 residues. CDR1 is KGHSH, CDR2 LQKENI, per germline. The receptor's source is a man aged 65 to 79 with active or convalescent COVID-19. The chain recombines TRBV18 with TRBJ1-2; possibly TRBD1 for D (6 bases). The sequenced material came from peripheral blood. In DNA form, the CDR3 reads TGTGCCAGCTCACCAGCGAACAGGGCGAAAGGAGATCATGGCTACACCTTC. Encoded protein: CASSPANRAKGDHGYTF.